These T cell receptor beta chains were read from a single sample in a study of cytomegalovirus exposure and HLA in healthy donors. Libraries were prepared by immunoSEQ multiplex PCR; TCRdb keeps only in-frame clonotypes and omits some of them. This sample has 200,000 or so clones, with roughly nine tenths found just once. Sequencing was carried out using PBMCs. Receptors originate from a girl less than two years old in good health and CMV-seronegative. CDR3s include the opening cysteine and the closing phenylalanine or tryptophan. The order of the fields is clone size, D gene, J gene, V gene, CDR3 DNA, CDR3 protein. D genes are given only for firm matches. Not all rows give a size; the values are once, few, many and, for expanded clones, a class.

NA NA TRBJ1-6 TRBV5-4 TGTGCCAGCAGCTTGGAACAGGGCGGAGGTTCACCCCTCCACTTT CASSLEQGGGSPLHF
NA NA TRBJ1-2 TRBV5-6 TGTGCCAGCAGCCCGATCTATCCAGGGGCCGCACAGGTCGGGTACACCTTC CASSPIYPGAAQVGYTF
NA NA TRBJ1-6 TRBV5-1 TGCGCCAGCAGCTTGGTTCAGGGATTAGGGTCACCCCTCCACTTT CASSLVQGLGSPLHF
NA TRBD2 TRBJ2-7 TRBV29-1 TGCAGCGTTGGTGGACTAGCGGGGTCCTACGAGCAGTACTTC CSVGGLAGSYEQYF
once TRBD2 TRBJ2-1 TRBV2 TGTGCCAGCATGCGACTAGCGGGGGAGGGTGAGCAGTTCTTC CASMRLAGEGEQFF
NA NA TRBJ2-3 TRBV5-1 TGCGCCAGCAGCTTGGGAGGGATCACAGATACGCAGTATTTT CASSLGGITDTQYF
once TRBD1 TRBJ2-5 TRBV18 TGTGCCAGCTCACCGTTACCCGGGACAGGAGAGACCCAGTACTTC CASSPLPGTGETQYF
NA NA TRBJ1-3 TRBV6-1 TGTGCCAGCAGTGAAGCCTCCGGGGTGATCGGAAACACCATATATTTT CASSEASGVIGNTIYF
NA TRBD1 TRBJ2-1 TRBV2 TGTGCCAGCAGTGTAAGGGACAGGGTAGCGGATGAGCAGTTCTTC CASSVRDRVADEQFF
NA NA TRBJ2-1 TRBV5-5 TGTGCCAGCAGCTTGTCCCGAACTACTTTCGATGAGCAGTTCTTC CASSLSRTTFDEQFF
once NA TRBJ2-5 TRBV4-1 TGCGCCAGCAGCTCCCTCGAGGTAACGGGTTTACAAGAGACCCAGTACTTC CASSSLEVTGLQETQYF
NA NA TRBJ1-3 TRBV19 TGTGCCAGTAGTATACGTCCGGGGAACACCATATATTTT CASSIRPGNTIYF
NA TRBD1 TRBJ2-7 TRBV7-9 TGTGCCAGCAGCTCCCCGTCGGACAGGGGGAGTTACGAGCAGTACTTC CASSSPSDRGSYEQYF
NA NA TRBJ2-7 TRBV29-1 TGCAGCGTTGAAGTGCAGGGCGAGATTAATGTCTCACGGCCTTACGAGCAGTACTTC CSVEVQGEINVSRPYEQYF
once TRBD2 TRBJ2-3 TRBV10-3 TGTGCCACCCGGGGGGGCAACACAGATACGCAGTATTTT CATRGGNTDTQYF
NA TRBD2 TRBJ2-3 TRBV11-3 TGTGCCAGCAGCTCTAGCGGGAGGGCCGAGGATACGCAGTATTTT CASSSSGRAEDTQYF
NA TRBD2 TRBJ2-1 TRBV4-1 TGCGCCAGCAGCCAACAACCGGGACTAGCGGGGCTAGACAATGAGCAGTTCTTC CASSQQPGLAGLDNEQFF
NA TRBD1 TRBJ1-1 TRBV30 TGTGCCTGGAGCGGGACAGGTTTTAACACTGAAGCTTTCTTT CAWSGTGFNTEAFF
NA TRBD1 TRBJ2-7 TRBV6-6 TGTGCCAGCAGTTACTTCTCCGGGACAGGGTCAAGCGAGCAGTACTTC CASSYFSGTGSSEQYF
NA TRBD1 TRBJ1-3 TRBV29-1 TGCAGCGTCCCAGGGGGGACTGGAAACACCATATATTTT CSVPGGTGNTIYF
NA NA TRBJ1-6 TRBV4-2 TGTGCCAGCAGCCGAGACAGACTTTATTCACCCCTCCACTTT CASSRDRLYSPLHF
NA NA TRBJ2-7 TRBV4-3 TGCGCCAGCAGCCCCCGGGGAGCTCCTAACGAGCAGTACTTC CASSPRGAPNEQYF
NA NA TRBJ2-5 TRBV7-8 TGTGCCACTGTGGTCCAGGGTCAAGAGACCCAGTACTTC CATVVQGQETQYF
NA NA TRBJ2-2 TRBV4-1 TGCGCCAGCAGCCAAGTTCTCACCGGGGAGCTGTTTTTT CASSQVLTGELFF
NA TRBD1 TRBJ2-6 TRBV5-1 TGCGCCAGCAGCAGTACAGGGGCCTTTATCTCTGGGGCCAACGTCCTGACTTTC CASSSTGAFISGANVLTF
once TRBD1 TRBJ1-2 TRBV5-1 TGCGCCAGCAGCTGGGCCGGGACAGGGGATGCCTATGGCTACACCTTC CASSWAGTGDAYGYTF
NA TRBD1 TRBJ1-4 TRBV10-3 TGTGCCATCAGTGAGGATGGGACAGGGATTAATGAAAAACTGTTTTTT CAISEDGTGINEKLFF
NA TRBD2 TRBJ2-5 TRBV5-4 TGTGCCAGCAGCTCGAAAGGACTAGCGGGAGGAAGAGAGACCCAGTACTTC CASSSKGLAGGRETQYF
few NA TRBJ1-6 TRBV6-1 TGTGCCAGCAGAGCCCCTCAGGTGTATAATTCACCCCTCCACTTT CASRAPQVYNSPLHF
NA TRBD1 TRBJ1-2 TRBV9 TGTGCCAGCAGCGTAGGACAGGGGAGTAACTATGGCTACACCTTC CASSVGQGSNYGYTF
NA TRBD1 TRBJ2-7 TRBV4-3 TGCGCCAGCAGCCAAGATCAGGTCGTCGGACAGGGGGGCGAGCAGTACTTC CASSQDQVVGQGGEQYF
NA NA TRBJ1-4 TRBV7-9 TGTTCCAGCAGCTTAGATCGGCGGGCGGCGAAACTGTTTTTT CSSSLDRRAAKLFF
NA NA TRBJ2-2 TRBV4-3 TGCGCCAGCAGCCAAGCCCGACTAGGAAACACCGGGGAGCTGTTTTTT CASSQARLGNTGELFF
NA NA TRBJ1-2 TRBV5-6 TGTGCCAGCAGCTTGGCTGACTATGGCTACACCTTC CASSLADYGYTF
NA NA TRBJ2-2 TRBV19 TGTGCCAGTAACGGGAAGCGAGGGATGGACGGGGAGCTGTTTTTT CASNGKRGMDGELFF